This T cell receptor (beta chain) derives from a study of vaccination and CD4 T cells after COVID-19. For the study at large: The convalescents included six males and four females, and among them two were Hispanic while seven were Caucasian. Two doses of either BNT162b2 or mRNA-1273 vaccine were given to participants. Spike peptides, overlapping and drawn from SARS-CoV-2, HCoV-NL63, HCoV-OC43 and HCoV-229E, were used to stimulate cells.

Comment on this clonotype: The antigen is undetermined.

CDR3 size: 17 residues. Sequence data for DNA of cultured CD4+ T cells were generated by the Oncomine TCR Beta short-read assay. Each CDR3 protein gets one entry after TCRdb re-called the PCR reads with MiXCR. The sample yields about 12,000 distinct CDR3 sequences, approximately 60% seen once. Treatment defined: roughly ten-day PBMC culture with coronavirus spike peptide pools or control peptides (ViraFEST assay). Half the medium was replaced with fresh IL-2 medium on days 3 and 7. This material consisted of CD4+ T cells from blood, cultured in vitro, taken before SARS-CoV-2 vaccination. V is TRBV21-1 and J is TRBJ1-1; the table gives TRBD1 as D, unverified against the DNA. TRBV21-1 represents a pseudogene. The TCR comes from a human donor who had recovered from COVID-19. The CDR3, as DNA: TGTGCCAGCAGCTTAAATCCCAGTGGGACAGGGGGCACTGAAGCTTTCTTT. It yields the protein CASSLNPSGTGGTEAFF.